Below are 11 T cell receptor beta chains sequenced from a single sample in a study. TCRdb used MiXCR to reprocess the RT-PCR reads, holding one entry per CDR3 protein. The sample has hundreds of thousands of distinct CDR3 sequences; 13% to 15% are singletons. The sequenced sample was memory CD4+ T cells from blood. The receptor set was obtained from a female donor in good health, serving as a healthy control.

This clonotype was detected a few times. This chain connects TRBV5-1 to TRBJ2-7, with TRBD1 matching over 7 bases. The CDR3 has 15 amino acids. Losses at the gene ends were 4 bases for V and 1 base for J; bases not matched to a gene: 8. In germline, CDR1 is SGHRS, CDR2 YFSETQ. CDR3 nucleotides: TGCGCCAGCAGCCTTAGGGGGCATGGTTCCTACGAGCAGTACTTC. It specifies CASSLRGHGSYEQYF.

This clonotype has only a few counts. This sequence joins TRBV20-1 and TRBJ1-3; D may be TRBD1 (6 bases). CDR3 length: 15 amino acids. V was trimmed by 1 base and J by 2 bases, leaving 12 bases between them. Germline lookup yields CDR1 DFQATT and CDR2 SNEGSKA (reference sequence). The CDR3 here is CSARGWGATGNTIYF. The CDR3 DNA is TGCAGTGCTAGAGGCTGGGGGGCTACTGGAAACACCATATATTTT.

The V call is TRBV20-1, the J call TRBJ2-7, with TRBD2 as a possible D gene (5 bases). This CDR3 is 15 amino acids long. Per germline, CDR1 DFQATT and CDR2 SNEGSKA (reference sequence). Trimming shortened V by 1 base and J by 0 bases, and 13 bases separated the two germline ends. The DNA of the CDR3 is TGCAGTGCTAGAGGGTCAGCGGAAAGCTCCTACGAGCAGTACTTC. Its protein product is CSARGSAESSYEQYF.

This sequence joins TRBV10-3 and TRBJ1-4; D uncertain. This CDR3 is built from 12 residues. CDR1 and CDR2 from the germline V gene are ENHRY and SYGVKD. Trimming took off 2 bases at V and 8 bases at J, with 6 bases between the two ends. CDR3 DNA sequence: TGTGCCATCAGTGAGGAGGGCGAAAAACTGTTTTTT. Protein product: CAISEEGEKLFF.

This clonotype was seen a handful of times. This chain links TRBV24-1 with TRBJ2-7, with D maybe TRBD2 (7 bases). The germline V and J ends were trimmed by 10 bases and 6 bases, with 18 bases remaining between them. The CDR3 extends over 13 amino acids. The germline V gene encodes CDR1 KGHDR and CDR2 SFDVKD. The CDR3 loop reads CATSGASGPEQYF. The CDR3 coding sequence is TGTGCCACATCGGGGGCTAGCGGACCCGAGCAGTACTTC.

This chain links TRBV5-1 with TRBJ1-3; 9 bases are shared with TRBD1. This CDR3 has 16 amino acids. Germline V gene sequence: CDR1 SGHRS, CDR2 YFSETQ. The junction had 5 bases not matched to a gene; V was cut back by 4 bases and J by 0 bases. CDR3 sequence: CASSLQGASSGNTIYF. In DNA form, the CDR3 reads TGCGCCAGCAGCCTACAGGGGGCCTCCTCTGGAAACACCATATATTTT. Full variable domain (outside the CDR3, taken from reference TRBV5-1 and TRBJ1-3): KAGVTQTPRYLIKTRGQQVTLSCSPISGHRSVSWYQQTPGQGLQFLFEYFSETQRNKGNFPGRFSGRQFSNSRSEMNVSTLELGDSALYLCASSLQGASSGNTIYFGEGSWLTVV.

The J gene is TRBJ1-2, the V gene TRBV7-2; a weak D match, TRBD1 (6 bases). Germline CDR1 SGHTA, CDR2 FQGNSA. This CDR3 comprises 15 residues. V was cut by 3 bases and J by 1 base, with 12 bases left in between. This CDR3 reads CASSLGGTYNYGYTF. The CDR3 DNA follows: TGTGCCAGCAGCTTGGGAGGGACATATAACTATGGCTACACCTTC.

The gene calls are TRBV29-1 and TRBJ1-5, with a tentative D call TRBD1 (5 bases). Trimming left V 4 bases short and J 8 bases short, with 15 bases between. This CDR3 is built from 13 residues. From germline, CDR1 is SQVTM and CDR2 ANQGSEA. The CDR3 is CSVAGDPGEPQHF. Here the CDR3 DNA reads TGCAGCGTTGCCGGGGACCCCGGGGAGCCCCAGCATTTT.

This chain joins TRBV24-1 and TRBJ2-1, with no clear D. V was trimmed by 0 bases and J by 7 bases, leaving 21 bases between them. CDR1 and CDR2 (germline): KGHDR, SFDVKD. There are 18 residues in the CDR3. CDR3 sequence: CATSDLLPFRVSWNEQFF. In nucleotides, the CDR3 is TGTGCCACCAGTGATTTGCTCCCATTTAGGGTGTCTTGGAATGAGCAGTTCTTC.

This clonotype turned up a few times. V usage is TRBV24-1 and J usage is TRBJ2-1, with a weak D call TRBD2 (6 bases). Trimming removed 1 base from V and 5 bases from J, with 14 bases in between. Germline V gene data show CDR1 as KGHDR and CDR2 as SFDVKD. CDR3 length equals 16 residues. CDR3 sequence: CATSDLRFGGDNEQFF. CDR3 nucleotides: TGTGCCACCAGTGATTTACGTTTCGGCGGGGACAATGAGCAGTTCTTC.

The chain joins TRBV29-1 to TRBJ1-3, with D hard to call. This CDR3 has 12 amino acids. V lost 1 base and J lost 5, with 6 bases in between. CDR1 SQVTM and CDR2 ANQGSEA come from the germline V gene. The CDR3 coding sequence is TGCAGCGTTGAAGGCACCAGAAACACCATATATTTT. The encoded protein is CSVEGTRNTIYF. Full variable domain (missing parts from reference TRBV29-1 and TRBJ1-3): SAVISQKPSRDICQRGTSLTIQCQVDSQVTMMFWYRQQPGQSLTLIATANQGSEATYESGFVIDKFPISRPNLTFSTLTVSNMSPEDSSIYLCSVEGTRNTIYFGEGSWLTVV.